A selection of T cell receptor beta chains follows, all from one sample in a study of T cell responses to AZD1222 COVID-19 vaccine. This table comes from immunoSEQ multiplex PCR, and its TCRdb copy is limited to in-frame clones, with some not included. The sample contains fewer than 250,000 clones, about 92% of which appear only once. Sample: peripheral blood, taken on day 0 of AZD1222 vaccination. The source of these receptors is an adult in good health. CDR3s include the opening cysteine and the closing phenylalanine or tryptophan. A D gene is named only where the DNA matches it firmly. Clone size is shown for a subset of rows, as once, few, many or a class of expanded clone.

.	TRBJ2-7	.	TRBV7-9	TGTGCCAGCAGCGGTTATAGCAGGGGCTCCTACGAGCAGTACTTC	CASSGYSRGSYEQYF
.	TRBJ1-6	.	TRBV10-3	TGTGCCATCACTCCTGACGGGAGTCGGTATTCACCCCTCCACTTT	CAITPDGSRYSPLHF
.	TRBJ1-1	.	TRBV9	TGTGCCAGCAGCGTAGAAGTGAGGGACACTGAAGCTTTCTTT	CASSVEVRDTEAFF
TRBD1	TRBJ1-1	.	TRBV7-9	TGTGCCAGCAGCTTGACAGGGGGCGGCACTGAAGCTTTCTTT	CASSLTGGGTEAFF
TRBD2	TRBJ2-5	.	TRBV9	TGTGCCAGCAGCGTAGAAGCGGGGGGGCAAGAGACCCAGTACTTC	CASSVEAGGQETQYF
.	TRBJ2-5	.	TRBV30	TGTGCCTGGAGGACAGTTGGGGGGGAGACCCAGTACTTC	CAWRTVGGETQYF
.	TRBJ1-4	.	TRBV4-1	TGCGCCAGCAGCCGGGACCGGCTCGGGAATGAAAAACTGTTTTTT	CASSRDRLGNEKLFF
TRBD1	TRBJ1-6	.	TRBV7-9	TGTGCCAGCACCTCCGCGGGGACAGGTTCACCCCTCCACTTT	CASTSAGTGSPLHF
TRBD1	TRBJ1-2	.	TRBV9	TGTGCCAGCAGCGTAGTACCAGGGGGCGTCTTTCGTGGCTACACCTTC	CASSVVPGGVFRGYTF
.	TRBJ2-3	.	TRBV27	TGTGCCACCAGACATCTAACAGGGACAGATACGCAGTATTTT	CATRHLTGTDTQYF
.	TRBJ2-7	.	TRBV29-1	TGCAGCGTTGGTTTCACCTACGAGCAGTACTTC	CSVGFTYEQYF
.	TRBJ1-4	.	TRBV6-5	TGTGCCAGCAGTTACAGGGGAACTAATGAAAAACTGTTTTTT	CASSYRGTNEKLFF
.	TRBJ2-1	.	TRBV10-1	TGCGCCAGCAGTGACACCGGACGGGGCGAGGAGTTCTTC	CASSDTGRGEEFF
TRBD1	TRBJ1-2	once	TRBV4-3	TGCGCCAGCAGCCGATCGACAGGGGAGGGCTATGGCTACACCTTC	CASSRSTGEGYGYTF
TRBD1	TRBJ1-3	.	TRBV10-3	TGTGCCATTACGGACAGGGTCGGGACCCTCTCTGGAAACACCATATATTTT	CAITDRVGTLSGNTIYF
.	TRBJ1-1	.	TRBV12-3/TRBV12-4	TGTGCCAGCAGTTTTCTGGGCCTGACAGCTTTCTTT	CASSFLGLTAFF
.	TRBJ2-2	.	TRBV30	TGTGCCTGGACCGAGGGGCTTTTAGCGAACACCGGGGAGCTGTTTTTT	CAWTEGLLANTGELFF
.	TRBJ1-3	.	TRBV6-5	TGTGCCAGCAGTTACTCGCGTAGTACTGGAAACACCATATATTTT	CASSYSRSTGNTIYF
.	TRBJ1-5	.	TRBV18	TGTGCCAGCTCACCAGGGGGGCTGGGGCAGCCCCAGCATTTT	CASSPGGLGQPQHF
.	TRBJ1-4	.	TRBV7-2	TGTGCCAGCAGCGGCAACAGGGTGGGAGAAAAACTGTTTTTT	CASSGNRVGEKLFF
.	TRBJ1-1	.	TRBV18	TGTGCCAGCTCACCAGGAGGAGCTGAAGCTTTCTTT	CASSPGGAEAFF
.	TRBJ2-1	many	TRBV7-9	TGTGCCAGCAGCTTCGGTGAGCAGTTCTTC	CASSFGEQFF
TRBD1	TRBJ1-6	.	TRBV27	TGTGCCAGCAGTTTACTCTACAGGGGTATTTCCTCCTCCTATAATTCACCCCTCCACTTT	CASSLLYRGISSSYNSPLHF
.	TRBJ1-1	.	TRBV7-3	TGTGCCAGCAGCTTAAGCGCGGGTACTGAAGCTTTCTTT	CASSLSAGTEAFF
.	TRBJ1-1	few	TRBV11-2	TGTGCCAGCAGCTTTGGAGGTATGGAATCTGAAGCTTTCTTT	CASSFGGMESEAFF
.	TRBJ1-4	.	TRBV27	TGTGCCAGCAGTTTAGGACGACAAAGTGAAAAACTGTTTTTT	CASSLGRQSEKLFF
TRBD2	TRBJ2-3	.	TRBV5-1	TGCGCCAGCAGGCTAGCGGGGCTACGGACAGATACGCAGTATTTT	CASRLAGLRTDTQYF
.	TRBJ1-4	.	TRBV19	TGTGCCAGTAGTATACGGAACGAAAAACTGTTTTTT	CASSIRNEKLFF
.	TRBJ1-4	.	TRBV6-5	TGTGCCAGCAGAGGGGCCGGGGCCGCTAATGAAAAACTGTTTTTT	CASRGAGAANEKLFF